The clone carrying this TCR beta chain has more than one count but fewer than ten. Its specificity is unknown. Production of TCR cDNA was by 5'RACE template switching, which also added a universal primer site and UMIs. TCRdb called the 5' RACE reads again in MiXCR, with one record for every CDR3 protein. The table includes a few hundred thousand distinct CDR3 sequences, roughly 5% detected once. This entry comes from a study of T cells after yellow fever vaccination. This CDR3 comprises 15 residues. Germline values: CDR1 LGHDT, CDR2 YNNKEL (reference sequence). V gave up 0 bases and J gave up 5 bases; unmatched junction bases: 5. Study-wide points: Weaker in magnitude, the secondary response showed a faster peak on day 5 versus 15.

The V call is TRBV3-1, the J call TRBJ1-1, with TRBD1 identical over 8 bases. The sample consisted of CD4+ T cells sorted from PBMCs, taken on the day of the yellow fever booster vaccination. The receptor's source is a man aged 18 to 29 who received the YFV17D yellow fever vaccine. CDR3 loop: CASSQDWDRRTEAFF. DNA of the CDR3: TGTGCCAGCAGCCAAGATTGGGACAGGAGGACTGAAGCTTTCTTT.